This T cell receptor (beta chain) was recovered during a study of T cell responses to AZD1222 COVID-19 vaccine. General study points: Among spike-specific TCRs, nearly half reportedly target unmutated variant regions.

Turning to this clone: The target antigen is unknown. The sample has other DNA sequences that encode this CDR3 too.

This CDR3 is 15 amino acids long. The J segment lost 0 bases and the V segment lost 1 base, leaving 0 bases of the junction unmatched. Germline V gene sequence: CDR1 MNHNS, CDR2 SASEGT. Sequenced by immunoSEQ multiplex PCR; TCRdb stores in-frame clones only, minus some. The sample records about 110,000 clones, under 85% being singletons. The sample here was peripheral blood, taken on day 0 of AZD1222 vaccination. The chain couples TRBV6-1 to TRBJ2-1; 7 bases agree with TRBD2. The clonotype originates from an adult in good health. This CDR3 is CASSEGGGSYNEQFF. The CDR3 coding sequence is TGTGCCAGCAGTGAAGGCGGGGGCTCCTACAATGAGCAGTTCTTC.